One and the same sample provided the 8 T cell receptor beta chains below, sequenced in a study of cytomegalovirus exposure and HLA in healthy donors. Primers for the PCR totalled 60 Vbeta and 13 Jbeta. This table comes from immunoSEQ multiplex PCR, and its TCRdb copy is limited to in-frame clones, with some not included. This sample carries under 200,000 clones, approximately 70% of them seen once, and the ten largest clones take about 2%. Material: PBMCs. The receptors here all came from a woman younger than 45 in good health and CMV-seronegative.

This clone was picked up a small number of times. The V and J genes are TRBV19 and TRBJ1-2; 8 bases agree with TRBD1. This CDR3 has 14 residues. CDR1 LNHDA and CDR2 SQIVND come from the germline V gene (reference sequence). V lost 7 bases, J lost 4 bases, and 8 bases stayed unmatched. CDR3 coding DNA: TGTGCCAGTACCCAACCAGGGGGCATCTATGGCTACACCTTC. Its protein is CASTQPGGIYGYTF.

This clone was observed a handful of times. This chain joins TRBV29-1 and TRBJ1-3; 7 bases align to TRBD1. V was clipped by 0 bases and J by 0 bases; unmatched bases: 17. CDR1 is SQVTM and CDR2 is ANQGSEA in the germline V gene. The CDR3 has 20 residues. For the CDR3, the DNA is TGCAGCGTTGAAGATTATTCCGGGGGAACGGACAGGACCTCTGGAAACACCATATATTTT. Its protein product is CSVEDYSGGTDRTSGNTIYF.

This chain links TRBV5-1 with TRBJ2-1; 9 bases are a match to TRBD2. This CDR3 spans 15 amino acids. Per the germline V gene, CDR1 is SGHRS and CDR2 is YFSETQ. With V trimmed by 0 bases and J by 12 bases, 10 bases remained unmatched. The DNA of the CDR3 is TGCGCCAGCAGCTTGGAACTAGCGGGCCAAGCGAGGCAGTTCTTC. Protein: CASSLELAGQARQFF.

V is TRBV19 and J is TRBJ2-1, with 8 bases identical to TRBD2. After removal of 10 bases from V and 7 bases from J, the junction contained 18 bases not matched to a gene. CDR1 is LNHDA and CDR2 is SQIVND in the germline V gene (reference sequence). This CDR3 comprises 16 residues. This chain's CDR3 is CATGGASGYFGNEQFF. The CDR3 nucleotides read TGTGCCACGGGGGGGGCTAGCGGGTATTTTGGTAATGAGCAGTTCTTC.

This chain connects TRBV9 to TRBJ1-3; 9 positions agree with TRBD1. After removal of 2 bases from V and 4 bases from J, the junction contained 10 bases not matched to a gene. Germline V gene data show CDR1 as SGDLS and CDR2 as YYNGEE. The CDR3 totals 17 residues. The chain's CDR3 is CASSVNPGGTGGNTIYF. The CDR3 DNA is TGTGCCAGCAGCGTTAACCCAGGCGGGACAGGGGGAAACACCATATATTTT.

This sequence joins TRBV20-1 and TRBJ1-2; no firm D call. The CDR3 totals 11 residues. Germline V gives CDR1 DFQATT, CDR2 SNEGSKA (reference sequence). The ends were cut back, 1 base at V and 7 bases at J, with 7 bases in the middle. The CDR3 DNA sequence: TGCAGTGCTAGAGCTGACATTGGCTACACCTTC. It translates to CSARADIGYTF.

About this clone: This CDR3 fails to terminate in the conserved phenylalanine or tryptophan, so it likely reflects a read error. No DNA is shown, since the ends of the CDR3 on it are uncertain; the CDR3 is the one TCRdb lists. V and J are TRBV5-3 and TRBJ2-7; the table's TRBD1 call for D was not verified on the DNA. TRBV5-3 is annotated as an ORF whose role is uncertain. The CDR3 has 14 residues if both end residues are counted. CDR3 sequence reads: CARSLAKLRGPLPI.

This chain links TRBV9 with TRBJ2-5; tentatively, D is TRBD2 (5 bases). V shed 1 base and J shed 4 bases, with 8 bases lying between them. The length of the CDR3 is 13 residues. The germline gives CDR1 SGDLS, CDR2 YYNGEE. CDR3 sequence reads: CASSVTGLETQYF. The DNA for the CDR3 is TGTGCCAGCAGCGTAACGGGATTAGAGACCCAGTACTTC.